This TCR beta chain was sequenced for a study of blood T cell repertoires in COVID-19. Between the trimmed V and J ends, which lost 2 bases and 7 bases, there was a span of 21 bases. This CDR3 is built from 16 residues. CDR1 and CDR2 from the germline V gene are PRHDT and FYEKMQ (reference sequence). Data came from immunoSEQ multiplex PCR; TCRdb stores just in-frame clones and leaves some out. The sample carries about 170,000 clones, roughly 78% recorded once. The clonotype originates from a woman in her seventies in a cohort exposed to, infected with or recovered from COVID-19 (not recorded which). The rearrangement joins TRBV13 to TRBJ2-7; D might be TRBD1 (6 bases). Material: PBMCs or T cells enriched from blood (not recorded which). This CDR3 reads CASSLIRDTQGGEQYF. CDR3 bases: TGTGCCAGCAGCTTAATAAGGGACACGCAAGGAGGAGAGCAGTACTTC. The complete variable domain, with remaining parts taken from reference TRBV13 and TRBJ2-7, reads AAGVIQSPRHLIKEKRETATLKCYPIPRHDTVYWYQQGPGQDPQFLISFYEKMQSDKGSIPDRFSAQQFSDYHSELNMSSLELGDSALYFCASSLIRDTQGGEQYFGPGTRLTVT.